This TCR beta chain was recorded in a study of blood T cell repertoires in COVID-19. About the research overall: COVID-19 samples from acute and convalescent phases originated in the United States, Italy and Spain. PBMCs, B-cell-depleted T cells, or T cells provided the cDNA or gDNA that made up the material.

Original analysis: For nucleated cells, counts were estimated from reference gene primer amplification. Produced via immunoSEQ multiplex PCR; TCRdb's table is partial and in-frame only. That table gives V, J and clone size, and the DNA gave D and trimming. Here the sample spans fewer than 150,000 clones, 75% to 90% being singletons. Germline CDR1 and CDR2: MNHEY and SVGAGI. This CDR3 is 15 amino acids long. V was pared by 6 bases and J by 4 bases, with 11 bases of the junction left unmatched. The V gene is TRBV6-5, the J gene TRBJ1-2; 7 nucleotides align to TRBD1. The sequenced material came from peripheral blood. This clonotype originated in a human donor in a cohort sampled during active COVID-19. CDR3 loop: CASRNTPGTVYGYTF. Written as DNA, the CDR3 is TGTGCCAGCAGGAACACCCCAGGGACAGTCTATGGCTACACCTTC.